This entry concerns a single T cell receptor (beta chain). The antigen this receptor binds is unknown. Base quality data are lacking; no much larger clone is found one base away. The library was prepared using the immunoSEQ multiplex PCR assay. The multiplex PCR relied on a mix of 60 forward primers for TCR Vbeta segments and 13 reverse primers for TCR Jbeta segments. Amplification of the CDR3 region of rearranged TCR beta genes was performed with a multiplex PCR assay on genomic DNA. The Illumina HiSeq System was used to sequence the amplified TCR beta libraries as 87-base-pair reads. Under the source paper's analysis protocol: Across the 640 or so repertoires, a later analysis counted 78 million or so unique TCR beta chains, approximately 12 million of which were shared by at least two donors. To remove PCR and sequencing errors, raw reads were error-corrected and collapsed into unique sequences using a nearest-neighbor algorithm that merged closely related sequences. V, D and J gene segments were assigned by aligning CDR3 sequences to IMGT reference sequences. Each retained sequence needed at least a six-nucleotide match to both a V gene segment and a J gene segment. A rearrangement was called productive if the CDR3 had no stop codons and remained in frame with V and J, and every other rearrangement was called non-productive. CDR3 was defined by IMGT convention, running from the second conserved V-encoded cysteine to the conserved J-encoded phenylalanine. In an earlier analysis of 587 of the donors, sequences lacking an unambiguous match to a single V gene segment were excluded. In an earlier analysis of approximately 500 of the donors, a V segment was called functional when productive rearrangements were above 56.7%, and segregating when the standard deviation between donors exceeded 5%. A statistical classification framework was built for diagnosing cytomegalovirus status from the catalog of TCR beta chain sequences. V and J gene assignment, in a later analysis, came from comparing TCR nucleotide sequences with IMGT/GENE-DB human TR gene sequences. A later analysis assigned CDR3 sequences and most-parsimonious VDJ recombination scenarios with the TCRdist pipeline. In a later analysis, every TCR beta chain was defined by the combination of its CDR3 amino acid sequence and its V-gene family, and reads without a unique V-gene family were dropped. A later analysis removed 592 highly shared, low-generation-probability nucleotide sequences to deal with suspected cross-contamination and a sequencing artifact. For each public chain, a later analysis derived a clonal expansion index from normalized ranks of inferred template counts within each repertoire. In a later analysis, generation probabilities were computed with a VDJ recombination model fitted to out-of-frame rearrangements, and the resulting probabilities were checked against IGoR. In a later analysis, hypergeometric tests were used to score TCR-TCR, TCR-HLA and TCR-CMV co-occurrence, with a repertoire-size bias correction applied to TCR pairs. A later analysis estimated false discovery rates by permuting HLA or CMV assignments 20 times. A later analysis grouped co-occurring TCRs with DBSCAN, adding TCRdist sequence similarity when clustering within HLA-allele-positive subsets. Repertoires with fewer than 30,000 or more than 120,000 public chains were left out of co-occurrence clustering, as were about 5 repertoires with anomalous nucleotide sharing. Drawn from immuneACCESS, this table holds only the in-frame rearrangements with V and J called that TCRdb kept. Clones are partly lost; checked studies trace under half to an unresolved V gene and leave the rest unexplained. Clonal size and the V and J genes are those of that table, whereas D and trimming came from the DNA. The sample contains about 110,000 clones, about 70% of them found a single time. In total, the top ten clones hold 4% to 5.5% of the sample.

The data stem from a study of cytomegalovirus exposure and HLA in healthy donors (dated by TCRdb to the late 2010s). Study-level background: In an earlier analysis of 587 of the donors, around 290 Gb of sequence data and about 110 million unique TCR beta sequences from roughly 190 million T cells were reported. An early release that covered some 630 HLA-typed donors contained around 330 gigabases of sequencing data and 75 million to 100 million unique TCR sequences. Of the approximately 400 genotyped donors, roughly 85% fell in the genetic ancestry cluster associated with self-reported Caucasian donors. The study aimed to test whether cataloging public T cell receptors could reveal signatures of past pathogen exposure. The study used immunosequencing to profile the T cell repertoires of around 600 subjects and linked those repertoires to cytomegalovirus serostatus. Besides the first cohort of approximately 710 subjects, a separate validation cohort made up of over a hundred different subjects was used. To predict cytomegalovirus infection status, the study brought together high-throughput TCR immunosequencing, statistical association of individual TCRs with disease status, and machine learning. A later analysis re-examined previously published TCR beta repertoires from 500 to 700 donors and added high-resolution HLA genotyping to investigate patterns of TCR occurrence. Rather than using new phenotypic data, the later analysis identified candidate immune exposures from TCR beta sequences and from how often those sequences occurred across donors. To decide whether each TCR beta V gene segment behaved as functional or pseudogenic, an earlier analysis of approximately 600 of the donors relied on high-throughput TCR beta sequencing. Alongside the repertoire data, information on donor age, sex, ethnicity and CMV serostatus was compiled. A later genetic analysis used genome-wide SNP genotypes for about 60% of the 666 donors, treating that subset as a discovery cohort. All discovery cohort repertoires had been generated using a single sequencing platform. Class I and class II HLA loci were covered by the typing at four-digit resolution. Typing coverage differed by locus: A, B, C, DRB1 and DQB1 were typed in about 629-630 donors, DQA1 in about 500, DPA1 in approximately 600, and DPB1 in just under 490. Roughly 5 DR-DQ haplotypes were treated as single units for association and clustering because of strong linkage in the cohort. On average, over 200,000 unique TCR beta nucleotide sequences were sequenced per donor among fewer than 500 genotyped donors of the cohort, with roughly a sixth of those sequences being non-productive. The study at large found these results: An earlier analysis of around 600 of the donors showed that most TCR beta V segments appeared in productive rearrangements either about 87% or about 30% of the time, which broadly matched IMGT annotations. Compared with equally common non-associated chains, HLA-associated TCR beta chains in a later analysis were more clonally expanded and had lower generation probabilities. For the cohort, immune exposure information was limited to CMV serostatus. In both the original and validation cohorts, the classifier was reported to diagnose cytomegalovirus status with high specificity and sensitivity. A few of the identified cytomegalovirus-associated TCR beta chains were confirmed in vitro to be specific for cytomegalovirus antigens. When HLA alleles, especially DR and DQ, strongly co-occurred, TCR associations were difficult to assign to individual alleles. The earlier analysis of nearly 600 of the donors excluded over 15 rarely observed V segments, including chromosome 9 orphons, because counts were too low. According to a later analysis, most CMV-associated TCR beta chains appeared to be HLA-restricted, and the HLA associations seemed to be driven largely by CMV exposure. It was suggested by the authors that the approach could potentially be generalized to other disease states and immunological phenotypes. A later genetic analysis reported fewer N-insertions in productive TCRs among donors in an Asian-associated ancestry cluster than the approximately 700-donor mean. The sequencing pipeline was judged likely to have produced a cluster of highly shared sequence variants as a technical artifact. This cohort had only TCR beta chains sequenced, and the lack of alpha or paired-chain data limited which features could be detected. A further reported finding was that TCR beta sequences accurately predicted the HLA-A and HLA-B alleles for most subjects in the first cohort. The 87-base-pair reads could not distinguish some IMGT-functional V segments, including TRBV6-2 and TRBV6-3, so those segments were excluded. Correlated functional status among segregating V segments might be attributable to linkage disequilibrium, but an unknown experimental factor could not be ruled out. An association between a missense DCLRE1C variant and V-gene and J-gene trimming of TCR beta chains was found in a later genetic analysis and replicated in an independent cohort. A later analysis found that TCR association rates varied across HLA loci, with DRB1 alleles showing the most associated TCRs and HLA-C alleles the fewest. HLA typing was unavailable for some donors at each locus, so association tests used only the typed subset. The study listed 164 TCR beta chains as associated with cytomegalovirus. In a later analysis, some 17,000 TCR beta sequences were associated with specific HLA alleles at a false discovery rate of 0.05. In a later analysis, several top co-occurrence clusters were reported to appear linked to parvovirus B19, influenza, CMV and Epstein-Barr virus. Most TCR sequences were observed very rarely across donors, whereas some public TCRs were present in many individuals. Roughly uniform sequencing depth across donors was assumed in presence/absence analyses, although this assumption may not hold.

The cohort consisted of 666 healthy bone marrow donors. At the time of sampling, all cohort members were nominally healthy, though unrecorded immune exposures were likely present. The donor tested CMV seropositive and was one of the 289 seropositive cohort members. A peripheral blood sample was provided by each donor, and peripheral blood mononuclear cells were used for TCR beta sequencing. Genomic DNA was extracted from the blood cell samples with the Qiagen DNeasy Blood Extraction Kit. Taken from the germline V gene, the CDR1 and CDR2 loops are MRHNA and SNTAGT. CDR3 length: 15 amino acids, cysteine to phenylalanine. Only the CDR3 DNA is retained, 45 bases long and in frame from the first base. The germline ends are 8 bases apart after V is trimmed by 0 bases and J by 2 bases.

The clonotype originates from a man under 40 in good health and CMV-seropositive. Recombination linked TRBV6-4 to TRBJ1-3; the D region possibly corresponds to TRBD1 (5 bases align). The sequenced sample was PBMCs. CDR3 reads: CASSDSMGPGNTIYF. The nucleotide sequence is given as TGTGCCAGCAGTGACTCGATGGGGCCTGGAAACACCATATATTTT.